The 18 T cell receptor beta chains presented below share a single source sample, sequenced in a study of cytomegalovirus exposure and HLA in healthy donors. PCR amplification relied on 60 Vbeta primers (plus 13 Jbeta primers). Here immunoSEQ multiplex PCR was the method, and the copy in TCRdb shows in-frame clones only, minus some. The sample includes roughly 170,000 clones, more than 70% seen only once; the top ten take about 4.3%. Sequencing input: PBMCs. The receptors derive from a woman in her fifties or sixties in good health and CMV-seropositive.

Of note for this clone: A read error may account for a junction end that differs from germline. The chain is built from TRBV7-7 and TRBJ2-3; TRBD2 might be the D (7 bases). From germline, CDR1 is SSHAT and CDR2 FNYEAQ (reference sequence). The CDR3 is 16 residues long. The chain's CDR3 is CASSTGYGGGTGTQYF. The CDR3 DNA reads TGTGCTAGCAGCACAGGATACGGCGGGGGCACAGGTACGCAGTATTTT.

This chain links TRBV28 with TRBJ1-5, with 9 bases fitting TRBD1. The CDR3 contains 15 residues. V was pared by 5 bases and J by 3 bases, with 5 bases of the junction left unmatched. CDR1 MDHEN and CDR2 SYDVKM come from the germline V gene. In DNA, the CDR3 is TGTGCCAGCAGTATCCGACAGGGGGACAATCAGCCCCAGCATTTT. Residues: CASSIRQGDNQPQHF. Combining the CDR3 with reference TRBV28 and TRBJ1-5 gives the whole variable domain DVKVTQSSRYLVKRTGEKVFLECVQDMDHENMFWYRQDPGLGLRLIYFSYDVKMKEKGDIPEGYSVSREKKERFSLILESASTNQTSMYLCASSIRQGDNQPQHFGDGTRLSIL.

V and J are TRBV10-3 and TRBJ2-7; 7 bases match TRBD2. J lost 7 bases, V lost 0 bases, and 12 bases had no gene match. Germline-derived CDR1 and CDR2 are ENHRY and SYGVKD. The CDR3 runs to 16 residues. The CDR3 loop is CAISESGGSSRGEQYF. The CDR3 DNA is TGTGCCATCAGTGAGTCGGGGGGGTCCAGTCGTGGTGAGCAGTACTTC.

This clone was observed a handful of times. CDR3 loop: CASSQDRGSEQYF. In DNA, the CDR3 is TGCGCCAGCAGCCAAGATAGGGGTTCCGAGCAGTACTTC. The chain recombines TRBV4-3 with TRBJ2-7; TRBD1 is a possible D gene (5 bases). Looked up from germline, CDR1 is LGHNA and CDR2 is YSLEER. The V end was cut by 0 bases, the J end by 6 bases, with 9 bases between. This CDR3 region has 13 residues.

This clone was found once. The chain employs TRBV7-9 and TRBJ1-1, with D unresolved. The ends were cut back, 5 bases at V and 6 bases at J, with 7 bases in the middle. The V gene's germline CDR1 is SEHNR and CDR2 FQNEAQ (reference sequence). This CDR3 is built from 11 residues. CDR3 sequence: CASSGEAEAFF. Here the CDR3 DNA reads TGTGCCAGCAGCGGGGAGGCTGAAGCTTTCTTT.

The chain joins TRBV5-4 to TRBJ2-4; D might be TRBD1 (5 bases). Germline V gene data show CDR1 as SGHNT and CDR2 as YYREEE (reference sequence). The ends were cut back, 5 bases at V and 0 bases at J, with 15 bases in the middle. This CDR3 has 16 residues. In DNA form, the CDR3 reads TGTGCCAGCAGTCCAGACAGTGCACTAGCCAAAAACATTCAGTACTTC. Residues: CASSPDSALAKNIQYF.

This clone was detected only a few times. The CDR3 spells CASSQDPSGSPYNEQFF. Written as DNA, the CDR3 is TGCGCCAGCAGCCAAGATCCTAGCGGGAGCCCCTACAATGAGCAGTTCTTC. The chain is built from TRBV4-1 and TRBJ2-1; 10 bases are a match to TRBD2. Trimming at V came to 0 bases and at J to 2 bases, leaving 4 bases not matched to a gene. This CDR3 is built from 17 residues. The V gene's germline CDR1 is MGHRA and CDR2 YSYEKL.

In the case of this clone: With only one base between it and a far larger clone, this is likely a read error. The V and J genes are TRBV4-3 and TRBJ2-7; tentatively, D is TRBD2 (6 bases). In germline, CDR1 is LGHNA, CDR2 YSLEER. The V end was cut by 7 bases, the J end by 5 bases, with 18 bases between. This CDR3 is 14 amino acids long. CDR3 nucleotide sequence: TGCGCCAGCACCTCGGGAGACACCTGGGACGAGCAGTACTTC. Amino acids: CASTSGDTWDEQYF.

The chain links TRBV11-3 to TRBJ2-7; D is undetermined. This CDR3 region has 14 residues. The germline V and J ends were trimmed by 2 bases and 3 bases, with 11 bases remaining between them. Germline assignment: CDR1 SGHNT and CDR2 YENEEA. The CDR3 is CASSLKSVDYEQYF. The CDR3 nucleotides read TGTGCCAGCAGCTTAAAGTCAGTTGACTACGAGCAGTACTTC.

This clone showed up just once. CDR3 loop: CASSPRTRQETQYF. The CDR3 nucleotides read TGTGCCAGCAGTCCGCGGACACGGCAAGAGACCCAGTACTTC. This rearrangement joins TRBV27 to TRBJ2-5; a possible D gene is TRBD1 (5 bases). Germline CDR1 reads MNHEY; CDR2 reads SMNVEV (reference sequence). There are 14 residues in the CDR3. V lost 5 bases and J lost 2, with 12 bases in between.

The CDR3 spells CASSQGLEIFVQYF. Written as DNA, the CDR3 is TGTGCCAGCAGCCAGGGACTAGAAATCTTTGTGCAGTACTTC. V and J are TRBV7-8 and TRBJ2-7; TRBD2 aligns across 8 bases. Trimming removed 5 bases from V and 9 bases from J; junction bases left unmatched: 12. This CDR3 region has 14 residues. Germline V gives CDR1 SGHVS, CDR2 FQNEAQ.

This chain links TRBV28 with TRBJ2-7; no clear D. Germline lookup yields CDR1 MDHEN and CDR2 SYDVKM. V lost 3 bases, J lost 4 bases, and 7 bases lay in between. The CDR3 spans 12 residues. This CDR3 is CASSLRQYEQYF. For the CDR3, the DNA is TGTGCCAGCAGTTTGCGGCAGTACGAGCAGTACTTC.

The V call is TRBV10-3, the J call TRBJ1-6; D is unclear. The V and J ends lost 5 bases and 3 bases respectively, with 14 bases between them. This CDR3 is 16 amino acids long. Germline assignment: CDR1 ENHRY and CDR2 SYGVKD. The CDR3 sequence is CAISPGAGGYNSPLHF. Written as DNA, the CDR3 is TGTGCCATCAGTCCGGGAGCCGGCGGCTATAATTCACCCCTCCACTTT.

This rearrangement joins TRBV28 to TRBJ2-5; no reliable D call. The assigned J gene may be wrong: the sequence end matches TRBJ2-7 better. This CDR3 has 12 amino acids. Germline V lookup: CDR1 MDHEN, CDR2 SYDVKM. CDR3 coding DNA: TGTGCCAGCACCGTCTCCTCCTACGAGCAGTACTTC. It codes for CASTVSSYEQYF.

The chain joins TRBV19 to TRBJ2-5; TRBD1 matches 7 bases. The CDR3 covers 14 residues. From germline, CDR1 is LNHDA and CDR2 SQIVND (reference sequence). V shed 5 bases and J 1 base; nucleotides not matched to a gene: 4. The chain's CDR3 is CASSSGQAQETQYF. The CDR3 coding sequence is TGTGCCAGTAGTTCCGGACAGGCCCAAGAGACCCAGTACTTC. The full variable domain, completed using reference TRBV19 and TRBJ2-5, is DGGITQSPKYLFRKEGQNVTLSCEQNLNHDAMYWYRQDPGQGLRLIYYSQIVNDFQKGDIAEGYSVSREKKESFPLTVTSAQKNPTAFYLCASSSGQAQETQYFGPGTRLLVL.

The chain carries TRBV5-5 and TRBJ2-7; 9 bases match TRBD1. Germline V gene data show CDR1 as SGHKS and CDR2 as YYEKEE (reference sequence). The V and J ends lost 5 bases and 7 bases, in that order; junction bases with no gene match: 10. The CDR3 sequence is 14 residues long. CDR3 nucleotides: TGTGCCAGCAGTCGCCTCTCGACAGGGGGTGAGCAGTACTTC. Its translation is CASSRLSTGGEQYF.

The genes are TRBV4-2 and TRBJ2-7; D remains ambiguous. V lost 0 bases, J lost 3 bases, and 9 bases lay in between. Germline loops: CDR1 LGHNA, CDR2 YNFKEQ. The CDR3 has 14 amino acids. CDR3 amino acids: CASSQEHSSYEQYF. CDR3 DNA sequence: TGTGCCAGCAGCCAAGAGCACTCTAGCTACGAGCAGTACTTC.

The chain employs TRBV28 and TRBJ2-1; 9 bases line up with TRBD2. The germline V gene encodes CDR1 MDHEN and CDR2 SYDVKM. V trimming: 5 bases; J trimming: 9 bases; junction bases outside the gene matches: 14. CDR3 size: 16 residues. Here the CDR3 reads CASSASLAGLTGEQFF. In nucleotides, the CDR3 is TGTGCCAGCAGTGCCTCACTAGCGGGTCTGACTGGTGAGCAGTTCTTC.